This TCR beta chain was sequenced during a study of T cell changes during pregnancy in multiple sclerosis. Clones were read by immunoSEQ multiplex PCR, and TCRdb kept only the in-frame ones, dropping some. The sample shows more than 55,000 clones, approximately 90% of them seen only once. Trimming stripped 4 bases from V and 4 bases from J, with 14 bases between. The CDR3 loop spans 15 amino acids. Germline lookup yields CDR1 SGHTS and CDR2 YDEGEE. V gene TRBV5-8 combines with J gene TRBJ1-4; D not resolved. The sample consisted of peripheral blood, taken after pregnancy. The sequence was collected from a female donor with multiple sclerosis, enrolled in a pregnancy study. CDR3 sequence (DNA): TGTGCCAGCAGCCCCTGGAGTCCTTTTAATGAAAAACTGTTTTTT. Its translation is CASSPWSPFNEKLFF. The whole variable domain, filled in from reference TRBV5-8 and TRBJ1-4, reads EAGVTQSPTHLIKTRGQQATLRCSPISGHTSVYWYQQALGLGLQFLLWYDEGEERNRGNFPPRFSGRQFPNYSSELNVNALELEDSALYLCASSPWSPFNEKLFFGSGTQLSVL.